The 9 T cell receptor beta chains below come from one sample, sequenced in a study of shared clonotypes between healthy human individuals. Some clones are missing from TCRdb's copy, which holds only in-frame ones; the method was immunoSEQ multiplex PCR. The sample records 950,000 to 1,300,000 clones, more than 60% being singletons. Sequencing input: memory CD4+ T cells sorted from blood. Sample subset: CD45RA-negative fraction. These receptors were obtained from a man between 18 and 29 years old in good health.

The chain is built from TRBV10-3 and TRBJ2-5, with D perhaps matching TRBD2 (6 bases). The CDR3 consists of 14 residues. CDR1 is ENHRY and CDR2 is SYGVKD in the germline V gene. V shed 2 bases and J shed 13 bases, with 20 bases lying between them. CDR3 in amino acids: CAISETEGDGIRYF. CDR3 DNA sequence: TGTGCCATCAGTGAGACGGAGGGAGATGGAATTAGGTACTTC.

This clone came up once. CDR3 residues: CASSLSPSSSTGELFF. The CDR3 DNA follows: TGCGCCAGCAGCTTGTCACCCTCCTCCTCCACCGGGGAGCTGTTTTTT. The chain uses TRBV5-1 and TRBJ2-2; unclear D gene. The germline V gene encodes CDR1 SGHRS and CDR2 YFSETQ. The CDR3 has 16 residues. The V end was cut by 1 base, the J end by 4 bases, with 14 bases between. Complete variable domain (other parts from reference TRBV5-1 and TRBJ2-2): KAGVTQTPRYLIKTRGQQVTLSCSPISGHRSVSWYQQTPGQGLQFLFEYFSETQRNKGNFPGRFSGRQFSNSRSEMNVSTLELGDSALYLCASSLSPSSSTGELFFGEGSRLTVL.

The V and J genes are TRBV4-1 and TRBJ1-2, with 9 bases that match TRBD1. Germline V gives CDR1 MGHRA, CDR2 YSYEKL. The CDR3 extends over 15 amino acids. Trimming removed 3 bases from V and 3 bases from J; junction bases left unmatched: 5. The CDR3 here is CASSQPGQGHYGYTF. The CDR3 bases are TGCGCCAGCAGCCAGCCCGGACAGGGGCACTATGGCTACACCTTC.

The chain has TRBV2 and TRBJ2-1, with TRBD2 matching over 8 bases. The CDR3 is made up of 15 amino acids. Germline lookup yields CDR1 SNHLY and CDR2 FYNNEI. Germline trimming cut 3 bases from V and 5 bases from J; bases unmatched to any gene: 6. CDR3 DNA: TGTGCCAGCAGTGACTTCCTCGGGGGGGACAATGAGCAGTTCTTC. This encodes CASSDFLGGDNEQFF.

This chain uses TRBV11-3 with TRBJ2-7; 9 nucleotides align to TRBD1. The CDR3 covers 15 residues. Unmatched junction bases numbered 6, after V lost 2 bases and J lost 4 bases. Germline V gene lookup returns CDR1 SGHNT and CDR2 YENEEA. The CDR3 bases are TGTGCCAGCAGCTTATCGGGACAGGGAGCGTACGAGCAGTACTTC. Its translation: CASSLSGQGAYEQYF.

V usage is TRBV6-6 and J usage is TRBJ2-1; TRBD1 or TRBD2 may be the D gene (5 bases each). The CDR3 is made up of 16 amino acids. CDR1 is MNHNY and CDR2 is SVGAGI in the germline V gene (reference sequence). Trimming cost V 7 bases and J 0 bases, with 16 bases left between them. CDR3 in amino acids: CASKISAGGSYNEQFF. CDR3 coding DNA: TGTGCCAGCAAAATTAGCGCTGGGGGCTCCTACAATGAGCAGTTCTTC.

The chain is built from TRBV30 and TRBJ1-4; no definite D call. With 0 bases removed from V and 8 bases from J, the gap between germline ends came to 13 bases. CDR1 and CDR2 (germline): GTSNPN, SVGIG (reference sequence). This CDR3 contains 14 residues. The CDR3 sequence is CAWSVLGLKEKLFF. CDR3 DNA: TGTGCCTGGAGTGTACTGGGTCTAAAGGAAAAACTGTTTTTT.

The rearrangement joins TRBV7-9 to TRBJ1-3, with 9 bases lining up with TRBD1. The CDR3 has 17 residues. With 4 bases clipped from V and 2 bases from J, the junction kept 9 bases outside the gene matches. CDR1 is SEHNR and CDR2 is FQNEAQ in the germline V gene (reference sequence). CDR3 sequence: CASSSRDRDLTGNTIYF. The CDR3 DNA reads TGTGCCAGCAGCTCCCGGGACAGGGATCTGACTGGAAACACCATATATTTT.

This clone was counted once. The chain couples TRBV2 to TRBJ2-1; 13 bases map to TRBD2. There are 15 residues in the CDR3. Per germline, CDR1 SNHLY and CDR2 FYNNEI. J gave up 9 bases and V 5 bases, and 7 bases lay outside the gene matches. The CDR3 is CASSTGTSGAVEQFF. CDR3 DNA sequence: TGTGCCAGCAGTACCGGGACTAGCGGGGCGGTTGAGCAGTTCTTC.